Here is one T cell receptor (beta chain) with its context. As yet, its antigen is unknown. This sample is drawn from a study of shared clonotypes between healthy human individuals. General study points: It was observed that roughly 5.4% of naive CD4 clonotypes were shared across a few donors.

Each subset's genomic DNA was shared equally among a number of immunoSEQ plates. Profiled with immunoSEQ multiplex PCR; TCRdb holds only in-frame clones, not every one. Of about 980,000 clones listed, roughly 72% were seen once; the top ten hold nearly 1.5%. Each of the donors was a healthy adult who was HIV-negative and had not had a recent acute infection or vaccination. V lost 5 bases and J 3 bases, leaving 14 bases between the germline ends. This CDR3 spans 14 amino acids. Germline assignment: CDR1 SGHAT and CDR2 FQNNGV. The material sequenced was memory CD4+ T cells sorted from blood. Documented subset: CD45RA-negative fraction. The rearrangement links TRBV11-2 to TRBJ2-7; D is undetermined. This sequence was found in a man between 18 and 29 years old in good health. The CDR3 nucleotides are TGTGCCAGCAGCCCCAGCCCCGATCGCTACGAGCAGTACTTC. This gives the protein CASSPSPDRYEQYF.